A single sample gave rise to the 6 T cell receptor beta chains below, sequenced in a study of blood T cell repertoires in COVID-19. Some clones are missing from TCRdb's copy, which holds only in-frame ones; the method was immunoSEQ multiplex PCR. The sample lists 84,000 or so clones, more than 60% occurring once. Sequences were obtained from peripheral blood. These receptors originate from a man aged 70 or older with acute or convalescent COVID-19.

CDR3 in amino acids: CSARNTEAFF. In DNA, the CDR3 is TGCAGCGCCAGAAACACTGAAGCTTTCTTT. The J gene is TRBJ1-1, the V gene TRBV29-1; D is undetermined. Germline values: CDR1 SQVTM, CDR2 ANQGSEA. Trimming took off 7 bases at V and 2 bases at J, with 5 bases between the two ends. The CDR3 totals 10 residues.

The CDR3 nucleotides are TGTGCCAGCAGATTGGTGGGGGGGGCAGATACGCAGTATTTT. The encoded protein is CASRLVGGADTQYF. The chain is built from TRBV6-5 and TRBJ2-3, with 7 bases lining up with TRBD2. In germline, CDR1 is MNHEY, CDR2 SVGAGI. After removal of 6 bases from V and 4 bases from J, the junction contained 7 bases not matched to a gene. The CDR3 consists of 14 residues.

The CDR3 reads CASSLEDRVENGYTF. As DNA, the CDR3 is TGTGCCAGCAGCTTGGAGGACAGGGTTGAAAATGGCTACACCTTC. The chain couples TRBV7-2 to TRBJ1-2; 8 nucleotides match TRBD1. The CDR3 covers 15 residues. In germline, CDR1 is SGHTA, CDR2 FQGNSA. V lost 3 bases and J lost 6; bases outside the gene matches: 9.

The V gene is TRBV19, the J gene TRBJ1-4; 8 bases fit TRBD1. The V segment lost 9 bases and the J segment 4 bases; nucleotides outside the gene matches: 4. The CDR3 loop spans 13 amino acids. CDR1 and CDR2 (germline): LNHDA, SQIVND (reference sequence). CDR3 residues: CASGTGFNEKLFF. The CDR3 DNA sequence: TGTGCCAGCGGGACAGGCTTTAATGAAAAACTGTTTTTT.

This sequence joins TRBV18 and TRBJ2-7, with D possibly being TRBD1 (6 bases). Germline V CDR1 and CDR2: KGHSH, LQKENI. V gave up 2 bases and J gave up 7 bases, with 15 bases separating them. The length of the CDR3 is 14 residues. The CDR3, as DNA: TGTGCCAGCTCACCAGGGGGCGGTGCTGAGGAGCAGTACTTC. Its protein product is CASSPGGGAEEQYF.

The chain uses TRBV4-2 and TRBJ2-2, with TRBD2 matching over 7 bases. Germline values: CDR1 LGHNA, CDR2 YNFKEQ. CDR3 size: 14 residues. With 8 bases clipped from V and 1 base from J, the junction kept 4 bases outside the gene matches. The CDR3 protein is CASGGLKNTGELFF. The CDR3 nucleotides read TGTGCCAGCGGGGGACTAAAGAACACCGGGGAGCTGTTTTTT.